Following are 19 T cell receptor beta chains from one sample sequenced in a study of cytomegalovirus exposure and HLA in healthy donors. PCR was performed using 60 Vbeta and 13 Jbeta primers. Produced via immunoSEQ multiplex PCR; TCRdb's table is partial and in-frame only. The sample has over 150,000 clones, over 65% seen once. The material sequenced was PBMCs. These receptors were taken from a woman aged 60-70 years in good health and CMV-seropositive.

The chain carries TRBV18 and TRBJ1-2; D unclear. The CDR3 contains 13 residues. Germline loops: CDR1 KGHSH, CDR2 LQKENI. The germline V and J ends were trimmed by 2 bases and 6 bases, with 10 bases remaining between them. The CDR3 is CASSPDREDGYTF. CDR3 bases: TGTGCCAGCTCACCAGATCGGGAGGATGGCTACACCTTC.

About this clone: Other DNA sequences within the sample encode an identical CDR3. V usage is TRBV2 and J usage is TRBJ2-4, with 10 bases that match TRBD1. The CDR3 extends over 17 amino acids. Germline CDR1 reads SNHLY; CDR2 reads FYNNEI. Losses at the gene ends were 3 bases for V and 0 bases for J; bases not matched to a gene: 5. The CDR3 DNA reads TGTGCCAGCAGTGAGGGACAGGGGCCACTAGCCAAAAACATTCAGTACTTC. Translating gives CASSEGQGPLAKNIQYF.

The CDR3 DNA reads as TGCGCCAGCAGCCAAGAGGGGGGTTCTAATGAAAAACTGTTTTTT. This translates into CASSQEGGSNEKLFF. The chain uses TRBV4-1 and TRBJ1-4; maybe TRBD1 (5 bases). Trimming removed 0 bases from V and 3 bases from J, with 8 bases in between. The CDR3 length is 15 residues. Germline V gene sequence: CDR1 MGHRA, CDR2 YSYEKL.

The chain combines TRBV9 with TRBJ2-5, with no clear D. With the DNA end fitting TRBJ2-7 better, the J assignment may be wrong. The CDR3 contains 14 residues. CDR1 is SGDLS and CDR2 is YYNGEE in the germline V gene. The CDR3 loop is CASSVLVNSYEQYF. As DNA, the CDR3 is TGTGCCAGCAGCGTATTGGTCAACTCCTACGAGCAGTACTTC.

Only a few counts were recorded for this clone. The chain links TRBV5-1 to TRBJ1-1, with D possibly being TRBD1 (6 bases). The CDR3 has 15 residues. Germline V CDR1 and CDR2: SGHRS, YFSETQ. Between the trimmed V and J ends, which lost 2 bases and 3 bases, there was a span of 14 bases. CDR3 sequence reads: CASSFGGAGYTEAFF. The CDR3 DNA follows: TGCGCCAGCAGCTTTGGGGGGGCGGGGTACACTGAAGCTTTCTTT.

In this sample, this clone turned up once. The V call is TRBV5-6, the J call TRBJ2-3; 8 bases agree with TRBD2. There are 14 residues in the CDR3. Germline V gene lookup returns CDR1 SGHDT and CDR2 YYEEEE. The V gene end was trimmed by 5 bases and the J gene end by 6 bases; junction bases not matched to a gene: 8. The CDR3: CASSPSTGGDTQYF. DNA of the CDR3: TGTGCCAGCAGTCCCTCAACGGGGGGGGATACGCAGTATTTT.

There are a few counts of this clone. The chain recombines TRBV7-8 with TRBJ1-1; 9 bases fit TRBD1. Unmatched junction bases numbered 8, after V lost 5 bases and J lost 4 bases. Germline CDR1 is SGHVS and CDR2 is FQNEAQ. The CDR3 covers 15 residues. The CDR3 DNA reads as TGTGCCAGCAGCCAAGGGACAGGGTCAGGCACTGAAGCTTTCTTT. It specifies CASSQGTGSGTEAFF. The full variable domain, in which reference TRBV7-8 and TRBJ1-1 provide the parts outside the CDR3, is GAGVSQSPRYKVAKRGQDVALRCDPISGHVSLFWYQQALGQGPEFLTYFQNEAQLDKSGLPSDRFFAERPEGSVSTLKIQRTQQEDSAVYLCASSQGTGSGTEAFFGQGTRLTVV.

The V call is TRBV19, the J call TRBJ2-3; 13 positions match TRBD2. The germline V gene has CDR1 LNHDA and CDR2 SQIVND (reference sequence). The CDR3 spans 16 residues. J gave up 1 base and V 5 bases, and 3 bases lay outside the gene matches. The CDR3 region is CASSLLAGGRTDTQYF. The CDR3 bases are TGTGCCAGTAGTCTACTAGCGGGGGGGCGCACAGATACGCAGTATTTT.

A few counts support this clone. The J gene is TRBJ2-7, the V gene TRBV30, with 9 bases identical to TRBD1. CDR1 GTSNPN and CDR2 SVGIG come from the germline V gene (reference sequence). This CDR3 has 12 amino acids. Germline trimming cut 5 bases from V and 11 bases from J; bases unmatched to any gene: 10. Here the CDR3 reads CAWDDRGGKKYF. CDR3 bases: TGTGCCTGGGACGACAGGGGGGGAAAAAAGTACTTC.

The chain is built from TRBV19 and TRBJ2-7; 9 nucleotides match TRBD2. The V segment lost 2 bases and the J segment 5 bases; nucleotides outside the gene matches: 7. Germline CDR1 LNHDA, CDR2 SQIVND (reference sequence). The CDR3 loop spans 15 amino acids. In DNA form, the CDR3 reads TGTGCCAGTAGTATATTGGGTAGCGGGAGCGACGAGCAGTACTTC. Amino acids: CASSILGSGSDEQYF.

In its sample, this clone was seen a few times. The chain recombines TRBV19 with TRBJ2-2, with D maybe TRBD2 (5 bases). Germline CDR1 LNHDA, CDR2 SQIVND (reference sequence). The CDR3 is 15 amino acids. Trimming stripped 7 bases from V and 0 bases from J, with 12 bases between. The CDR3: CASKSEGSNTGELFF. In DNA form, the CDR3 reads TGTGCCAGTAAGTCCGAGGGCTCGAACACCGGGGAGCTGTTTTTT.

V and J are TRBV2 and TRBJ1-4; the D gene is possibly TRBD1 (5 bases). The CDR3 consists of 13 residues. CDR1 SNHLY and CDR2 FYNNEI come from the germline V gene. The ends were cut back, 8 bases at V and 6 bases at J, with 13 bases in the middle. DNA for the CDR3: TGTGCCAGCCTGCGGGGGGATGATGAAAAACTGTTTTTT. Translation gives CASLRGDDEKLFF.

The chain uses TRBV19 and TRBJ2-1; 8 bases align to TRBD2. With 5 bases clipped from V and 4 bases from J, the junction kept 4 bases outside the gene matches. From germline, CDR1 is LNHDA and CDR2 SQIVND (reference sequence). The CDR3 is 14 residues long. CDR3 coding DNA: TGTGCCAGTAGTTTCGGGGGGGGGTACAATGAGCAGTTCTTC. The encoded protein is CASSFGGGYNEQFF. The variable domain in full, with the rest retrieved from reference TRBV19 and TRBJ2-1, is DGGITQSPKYLFRKEGQNVTLSCEQNLNHDAMYWYRQDPGQGLRLIYYSQIVNDFQKGDIAEGYSVSREKKESFPLTVTSAQKNPTAFYLCASSFGGGYNEQFFGPGTRLTVL.

This rearrangement joins TRBV5-6 to TRBJ2-7; D gene ambiguous. The germline gives CDR1 SGHDT, CDR2 YYEEEE. V was cut by 2 bases and J by 4 bases, with 13 bases left in between. The CDR3 consists of 14 residues. CDR3 bases: TGTGCCAGCAGCTTTCCGAACAGTTTATACGAGCAGTACTTC. Protein product: CASSFPNSLYEQYF. Together with reference TRBV5-6 and TRBJ2-7, the CDR3 gives the full variable domain: DAGVTQSPTHLIKTRGQQVTLRCSPKSGHDTVSWYQQALGQGPQFIFQYYEEEERQRGNFPDRFSGHQFPNYSSELNVNALLLGDSALYLCASSFPNSLYEQYFGPGTRLTVT.

CDR3: CASSPLGVGENSPLHF. CDR3 coding DNA: TGTGCCAGCAGCCCGCTTGGAGTGGGTGAGAATTCACCCCTCCACTTT. The V gene is TRBV6-4, the J gene TRBJ1-6; D gene ambiguous. Germline CDR1 MRHNA, CDR2 SNTAGT. V was clipped by 6 bases and J by 7 bases, with 19 bases between them. The CDR3 has 16 amino acids.

This rearrangement joins TRBV11-2 to TRBJ1-5; the D gene is possibly TRBD1 (5 bases). This CDR3 comprises 15 residues. V was trimmed by 0 bases and J by 5 bases, leaving 11 bases between them. Germline CDR1 and CDR2: SGHAT and FQNNGV. CDR3: CASSLDGTIDQPQHF. In DNA form, the CDR3 reads TGTGCCAGCAGCTTAGATGGGACTATAGATCAGCCCCAGCATTTT.

This chain connects TRBV10-3 to TRBJ1-2; TRBD1 matches 9 bases. With V trimmed by 4 bases and J by 8 bases, 11 bases remained unmatched. Germline CDR1 is ENHRY and CDR2 is SYGVKD. The CDR3 contains 15 residues. CDR3 in DNA: TGTGCCATCAGTGGGGGACAGGGCCCATTTGGGGGCTACACCTTC. This translates into CAISGGQGPFGGYTF.

V usage is TRBV19 and J usage is TRBJ2-3, with D unresolved. This CDR3 has 11 residues. Trimming pared 8 bases from V and 6 bases from J, leaving 9 bases between. Per the germline V gene, CDR1 is LNHDA and CDR2 is SQIVND (reference sequence). The CDR3 nucleotides read TGTGCCAGTTCATCGCGGGATACGCAGTATTTT. The encoded protein is CASSSRDTQYF.

This clone was detected once. The DNA of the CDR3 is TGTGCCAGCATGGACGGGGGGTCTTTGGGGCAGTACTTC. This codes for CASMDGGSLGQYF. The chain recombines TRBV2 with TRBJ2-7; 7 bases are shared with TRBD2. V gave up 7 bases and J gave up 9 bases; unmatched junction bases: 12. CDR1 and CDR2 (germline): SNHLY, FYNNEI. The CDR3 is 13 amino acids. Drawing the rest from reference TRBV2 and TRBJ2-7, the complete variable domain is EPEVTQTPSHQVTQMGQEVILRCVPISNHLYFYWYRQILGQKVEFLVSFYNNEISEKSEIFDDQFSVERPDGSNFTLKIRSTKLEDSAMYFCASMDGGSLGQYFGPGTRLTVT.